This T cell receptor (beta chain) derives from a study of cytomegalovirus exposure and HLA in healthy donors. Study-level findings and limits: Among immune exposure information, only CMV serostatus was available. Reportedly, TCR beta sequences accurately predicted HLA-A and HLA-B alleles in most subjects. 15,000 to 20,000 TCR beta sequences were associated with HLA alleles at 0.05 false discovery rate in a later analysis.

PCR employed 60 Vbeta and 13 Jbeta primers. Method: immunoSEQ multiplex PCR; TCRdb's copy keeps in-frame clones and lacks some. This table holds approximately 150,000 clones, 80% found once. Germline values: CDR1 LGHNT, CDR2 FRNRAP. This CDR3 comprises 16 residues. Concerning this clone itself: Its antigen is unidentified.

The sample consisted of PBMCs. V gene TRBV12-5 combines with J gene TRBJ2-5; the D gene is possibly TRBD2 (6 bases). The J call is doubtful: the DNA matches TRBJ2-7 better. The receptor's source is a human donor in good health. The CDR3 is CASGTISLGGPYEQYF. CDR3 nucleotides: TGTGCTAGTGGCACGATAAGTCTGGGGGGTCCCTACGAGCAGTACTTC.